Listed below are T cell receptor beta chains from one sample, sequenced in a study of regulatory T cells in long-lasting Graves disease. MiXCR was run by TCRdb on the multiplex PCR reads, yielding one entry per CDR3 protein. The data hold roughly 450,000 distinct CDR3 sequences, with about 20% observed a single time. Sequenced here: peripheral blood mononuclear cells (PBMCs), sampled when the disease was refractory, from a patient treated with antithyroid drugs. Every receptor here comes from a female donor with Graves disease. Both conserved end residues are part of each CDR3. D genes are given only for firm matches. Size values are once, few and many counts, or a class for expanded clones, and some rows have none.

NA	TRBJ1-1	NA	TRBV19	TGTGCCAGTAGTATAGCAGGGGACACTGAAGCTTTCTTT	CASSIAGDTEAFF
NA	TRBJ1-5	NA	TRBV3-1	TGTGCCAGCAGCCAAGAGCTGACAGGCGGAAGTCAGCCCCAGCATTTT	CASSQELTGGSQPQHF
NA	TRBJ2-7	many	TRBV7-2	TGTGCCAGCAGCTCCAGGTCACAGACCTCCTACGAGCAGTACTTC	CASSSRSQTSYEQYF
TRBD2	TRBJ2-7	many	TRBV11-2	TGTGCCAGCAGCTTACTATTAGCGGGAGGACGCTCCTACGAGCAGTACTTC	CASSLLLAGGRSYEQYF
NA	TRBJ2-3	few	TRBV5-6	TGTGCCAGCAGCTTGAATGGGAGGAGCACAGATACGCAGTATTTT	CASSLNGRSTDTQYF
TRBD1	TRBJ1-2	NA	TRBV13	TGTGCCAGCAGCTATCGGGGCAGGGGGGTTTCTGGCTACACCTTC	CASSYRGRGVSGYTF
TRBD2	TRBJ2-2	NA	TRBV24-1	TGTGCCACCAGTATTAGCGGGAGGGCCTCCGGGGAGCTGTTTTTT	CATSISGRASGELFF
NA	TRBJ1-6	once	TRBV28	TGTGTCAGCAGATCAGGGAGCCTCCTTTCGCCCCTCCACTTT	CVSRSGSLLSPLHF
NA	TRBJ1-3	NA	TRBV6-1	TGTGCCAGCATAGTGGGGATCCCTGGAAACACCATATATTTT	CASIVGIPGNTIYF
NA	TRBJ2-3	NA	TRBV11-3	TGTGCCAGCAGCTTGACAGCCACAGATACGCAGTATTTT	CASSLTATDTQYF
NA	TRBJ2-2	few	TRBV10-3	TGTGCCTCCTCTCGGCAGGTTCTATTGGCCGGGGAGCTGTTTTTT	CASSRQVLLAGELFF
TRBD1	TRBJ2-7	few	TRBV4-3	TGCGCCAGCAGCCAAGGCCGGACAGGGCCGTCCTACGAGCAGTACTTC	CASSQGRTGPSYEQYF
TRBD1	TRBJ1-2	many	TRBV7-3	TGTGCCAGCAGCCGGGACAGGGGCGGAGGCTACACCTTC	CASSRDRGGGYTF
NA	TRBJ2-5	NA	TRBV7-2	TGTGCCAGCACGACGGCGTTAGGTCAAGAGACCCAGTACTTC	CASTTALGQETQYF
NA	TRBJ1-2	many	TRBV19	TGTGCCAGTAACCCCCCCGGCTATGGCTACACCTTC	CASNPPGYGYTF
NA	TRBJ1-6	few	TRBV7-8	TGTGCCAGCAGCTTAGAGGCCGGGAGAAATAATTCACCCCTCCACTTT	CASSLEAGRNNSPLHF